This T cell receptor (beta chain) is drawn from a study of T cell responses to AZD1222 COVID-19 vaccine. On this clone: Its target is unknown.

Study-level findings and limits: Only a handful of AZD1222 recipients, roughly six in all, had baseline seropositivity. Nearly half of spike-specific TCRs reportedly target unmutated variant regions. Compared with day 0, the breadth and depth of the Spike-specific TCR repertoire rose significantly after two doses of AZD1222. CD4 TCRs covered the whole spike, strongest at regions 160-218 and 743-854.

The data were produced by immunoSEQ multiplex PCR, yet TCRdb's version contains in-frame clones alone and is incomplete. This sample has 100,000 to 150,000 clones, with roughly 90% found just once. With 0 bases clipped from V and 0 bases from J, the junction kept 5 bases outside the gene matches. From germline, CDR1 is SGHVS and CDR2 FQNEAQ. The length of the CDR3 is 16 residues. The V and J genes are TRBV7-8 and TRBJ2-7; 7 nucleotides match TRBD1. The TCR sequence derives from an adult who received the AZD1222 COVID-19 vaccine. The sequencing used peripheral blood, collected 28 days after the second AZD1222 dose. The CDR3 reads CASSLAGGWGSYEQYF. The CDR3 nucleotides are TGTGCCAGCAGCTTAGCAGGGGGCTGGGGCTCCTACGAGCAGTACTTC. Supplemented by reference TRBV7-8 and TRBJ2-7, the full variable domain reads GAGVSQSPRYKVAKRGQDVALRCDPISGHVSLFWYQQALGQGPEFLTYFQNEAQLDKSGLPSDRFFAERPEGSVSTLKIQRTQQEDSAVYLCASSLAGGWGSYEQYFGPGTRLTVT.